This T cell receptor (beta chain) came from a study of CD8+ T cells in alopecia areata. Study context: Twice daily, treated patients received 5 to 10 mg of oral tofacitinib. Treatment with tofacitinib (6 to 18 months) was followed by 6 months off drug. Using the percentage of affected scalp area, treated patients' severity was scored.

Following RNA extraction, reverse transcription yielded cDNA that acted as the sequencing template. Repertoires were generated with immunoSEQ multiplex PCR, while TCRdb's copy carries only in-frame clones and drops some. The sample records about 40,000 clones, 92% being singletons. Specified treatment: oral pan-JAK inhibitor, 5-10 mg twice daily. The study, taken as a whole, reports: Against the mouse data, patients shared TCRs less clearly, possibly for HLA reasons.

In regard to this clone: What it binds is unknown.

This sequence originates from a human donor with alopecia areata. The sample here was CD8+ T cells sorted from blood, taken at week 24, from a patient treated with tofacitinib.

CDR3 in amino acids: CASSLAIRDWNEQFF. CDR3 nucleotides: TGTGCCAGCAGCTTAGCGATAAGGGATTGGAATGAGCAGTTCTTC. The chain joins TRBV7-2 to TRBJ2-1; D unclear. V was trimmed by 0 bases and J by 7 bases, leaving 13 bases between them. Per the germline V gene, CDR1 is SGHTA and CDR2 is FQGNSA. The CDR3 loop spans 15 amino acids.